This T cell receptor (beta chain) was captured by sequencing in a study of T cell changes during pregnancy in multiple sclerosis (dated by TCRdb to between 2018 and 2021). At the level of the whole study: The study examined how the T cell repertoire changed over the course of pregnancy in women with multiple sclerosis.

Per the germline V gene (reference sequence), GTSNPN is the CDR1 and SVGIG is the CDR2. V is shortened by 0 bases, J by 2 bases, and the region joining them spans 8 bases. Reading from cysteine to phenylalanine, the CDR3 counts 14 amino acids. The retained sequence is limited to the CDR3, 42 bases, with the frame set at the first base. Libraries were constructed by the immunoSEQ multiplex PCR assay. TCRdb holds this immuneACCESS table with in-frame rearrangements only. Some clones are missing; in checked studies, unresolved V genes explain under half, and the rest has no known cause. This sample holds about 70,000 clones; around 90% were observed only once. Clones ranked in the top ten supply roughly 0.3% of the sample. In the case of this clone: The antigen this receptor binds is unknown. No much larger clonotype is one base removed from it; base qualities were not supplied.

This TCR was recovered from a female donor with multiple sclerosis, enrolled in a pregnancy study. Recombination linked TRBV30 to TRBJ1-5; no D gene call is confident. The material sequenced was CD4+ T cells from peripheral blood mononuclear cells, taken after pregnancy. In nucleotides, the sequence is TGTGCCTGGAGTGTACTAGGACGCAATCAGCCCCAGCATTTT. This codes for CAWSVLGRNQPQHF.